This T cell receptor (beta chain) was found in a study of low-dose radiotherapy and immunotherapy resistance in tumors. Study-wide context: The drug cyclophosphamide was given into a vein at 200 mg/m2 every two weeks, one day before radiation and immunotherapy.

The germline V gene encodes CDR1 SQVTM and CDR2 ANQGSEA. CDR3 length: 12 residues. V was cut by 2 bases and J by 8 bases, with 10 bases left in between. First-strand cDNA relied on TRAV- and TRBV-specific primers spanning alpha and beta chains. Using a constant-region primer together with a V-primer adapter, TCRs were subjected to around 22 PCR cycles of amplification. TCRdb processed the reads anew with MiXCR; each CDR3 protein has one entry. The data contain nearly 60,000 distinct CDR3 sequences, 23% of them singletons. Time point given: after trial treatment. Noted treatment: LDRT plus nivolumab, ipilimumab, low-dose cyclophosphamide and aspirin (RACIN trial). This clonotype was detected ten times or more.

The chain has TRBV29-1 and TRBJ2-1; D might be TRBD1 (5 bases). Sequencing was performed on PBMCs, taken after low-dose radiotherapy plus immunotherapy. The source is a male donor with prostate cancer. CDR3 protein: CSVELRVHEQFF. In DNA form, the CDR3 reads TGCAGCGTTGAACTCAGGGTTCATGAGCAGTTCTTC.